The clone carrying this T cell receptor (beta chain) was counted only a few times. Its antigen remains unknown. The sample belongs to a study of human T cells and chemical hapten exposure. As for the study in general: The study sensitized with 2% DPC on a 2 cm by 2 cm patch of upper inner arm skin. General study points: With alopecia, donors may have immune responses unlike healthy people's.

Deletions cut 4 bases from V and 7 bases from J, with 10 bases between. The CDR3 spans 13 residues. Germline loops: CDR1 MGHDK, CDR2 SYGVNS. TCRdb processed the RACE reads anew with MiXCR; each CDR3 protein has one entry. The sample has around 100,000 distinct CDR3 sequences, 11% seen once; the top ten hold around 3.4%. Noted time point: patch test 1, 2 weeks after DPC sensitization. The treatment was: therapeutic diphenylcyclopropenone sensitization with weekly scalp DPC. This TCR was recovered from a woman in her 40s with alopecia areata. Some clones in this sample may be carry-over from other donors' samples. The sample was whole blood, taken in connection with sensitization to the hapten diphenylcyclopropenone (DPC). This chain links TRBV25-1 with TRBJ2-2; D gene uncertain. The CDR3 DNA sequence: TGTGCCAGCAGTGTGGGTGCAGGCGGGGAGCTGTTTTTT. It specifies CASSVGAGGELFF. Full variable domain (outside the CDR3, taken from reference TRBV25-1 and TRBJ2-2): EADIYQTPRYLVIGTGKKITLECSQTMGHDKMYWYQQDPGMELHLIHYSYGVNSTEKGDLSSESTVSRIRTEHFPLTLESARPSHTSQYLCASSVGAGGELFFGEGSRLTVL.